The 28 T cell receptor beta chains reported below all come from one sample, sequenced in a study of blood T cell repertoires in COVID-19. Some clones are missing from TCRdb's copy, which holds only in-frame ones; the method was immunoSEQ multiplex PCR. Found here are about 180,000 clones, about 85% of them singletons; the top ten hold over 15%. What was sequenced was peripheral blood. The receptors derive from a person aged 65-85 years with COVID-19, enrolled during active disease.

The rearrangement joins TRBV7-7 to TRBJ1-1; no reliable D call. The CDR3 consists of 14 residues. Germline V CDR1 and CDR2: SSHAT, FNYEAQ (reference sequence). V lost 2 bases, J lost 6 bases, and 13 bases lay in between. CDR3 sequence: CASSLTLEGPEAFF. In DNA, the CDR3 is TGTGCCAGCAGCTTAACACTTGAGGGTCCTGAAGCTTTCTTT. Based on the CDR3 plus reference TRBV7-7 and TRBJ1-1, the full variable domain is GAGVSQSPRYKVTKRGQDVTLRCDPISSHATLYWYQQALGQGPEFLTYFNYEAQPDKSGLPSDRFSAERPEGSISTLTIQRTEQRDSAMYRCASSLTLEGPEAFFGQGTRLTVV.

The J gene is TRBJ2-7, the V gene TRBV4-1, with TRBD1 matching over 9 bases. The CDR3 is 15 amino acids. Trimming at V came to 2 bases and at J to 2 bases, leaving 4 bases not matched to a gene. Germline V lookup: CDR1 MGHRA, CDR2 YSYEKL. The chain's CDR3 is CASSQWTGETYEQYF. In DNA, the CDR3 is TGCGCCAGCAGCCAATGGACAGGGGAAACCTACGAGCAGTACTTC.

Note on this clone: This sample includes further DNA sequences coding for the same CDR3. The J gene is TRBJ2-7, the V gene TRBV7-3, with D perhaps TRBD2 (6 bases). CDR3 length equals 12 residues. The V and J ends lost 5 bases and 7 bases respectively, with 12 bases between them. Germline V gives CDR1 SGHTA, CDR2 FQGTGA. CDR3 amino acids: CASSGTGGEQYF. The CDR3 bases are TGTGCCAGCAGCGGGACTGGGGGAGAGCAGTACTTC.

V is TRBV25-1 and J is TRBJ2-3, with D perhaps matching TRBD2 (6 bases). V gave up 6 bases and J gave up 6 bases, with 16 bases separating them. Germline loops: CDR1 MGHDK, CDR2 SYGVNS. The length of the CDR3 is 14 residues. The CDR3 DNA reads TGTGCCAGCAGCGCCCCTGGAGGGTGGGATACGCAGTATTTT. Amino acid sequence: CASSAPGGWDTQYF.

The chain links TRBV28 to TRBJ1-5; a weak D match, TRBD1 (5 bases). CDR3 length equals 18 residues. Per germline, CDR1 MDHEN and CDR2 SYDVKM. V was shortened by 3 bases and J by 0 bases, with 18 bases between the two germline ends. CDR3 nucleotide sequence: TGTGCCAGCAGTTTGTTCGGGGGTTGGGCGAATAGCAATCAGCCCCAGCATTTT. Its protein is CASSLFGGWANSNQPQHF.

The chain joins TRBV19 to TRBJ2-7; 8 bases line up with TRBD1. Germline CDR1 and CDR2: LNHDA and SQIVND (reference sequence). This CDR3 comprises 15 residues. V was pared by 4 bases and J by 0 bases, with 5 bases of the junction left unmatched. CDR3 sequence reads: CASSTAGGPSYEQYF. In nucleotides, the CDR3 is TGTGCCAGTAGTACGGCAGGGGGCCCCTCCTACGAGCAGTACTTC.

The CDR3 loop reads CSALGGLPGTGELFF. The CDR3, as DNA: TGCAGCGCCCTAGGAGGGTTACCCGGCACCGGGGAGCTGTTTTTT. V is TRBV29-1 and J is TRBJ2-2, with TRBD2 as a possible D gene (6 bases). This CDR3 is built from 15 residues. V lost 7 bases and J 4 bases, leaving 19 bases between the germline ends. The germline gives CDR1 SQVTM, CDR2 ANQGSEA.

This chain links TRBV9 with TRBJ2-1, with 8 bases lining up with TRBD2. The V gene end was trimmed by 4 bases and the J gene end by 7 bases; junction bases not matched to a gene: 10. Germline-derived CDR1 and CDR2 are SGDLS and YYNGEE. The CDR3 runs to 15 residues. For the CDR3, the DNA is TGTGCCAGCAGCTTCTCCGGGACTAGAGGTAATGAGCAGTTCTTC. Translation gives CASSFSGTRGNEQFF. The full variable domain, in which reference TRBV9 and TRBJ2-1 provide the parts outside the CDR3, is DSGVTQTPKHLITATGQRVTLRCSPRSGDLSVYWYQQSLDQGLQFLIQYYNGEERAKGNILERFSAQQFPDLHSELNLSSLELGDSALYFCASSFSGTRGNEQFFGPGTRLTVL.

This chain uses TRBV28 with TRBJ1-5; the D is unclear. Germline assignment: CDR1 MDHEN and CDR2 SYDVKM. The length of the CDR3 is 14 residues. V was pared by 6 bases and J by 7 bases, with 16 bases between. The CDR3 spells CASRMGGDGQPQHF. The CDR3 region has the DNA TGTGCCAGCAGGATGGGCGGGGATGGGCAGCCCCAGCATTTT. Combining the CDR3 with reference TRBV28 and TRBJ1-5 gives the whole variable domain DVKVTQSSRYLVKRTGEKVFLECVQDMDHENMFWYRQDPGLGLRLIYFSYDVKMKEKGDIPEGYSVSREKKERFSLILESASTNQTSMYLCASRMGGDGQPQHFGDGTRLSIL.

This clone was counted only a few times. V and J are TRBV7-9 and TRBJ1-6; a weak D match, TRBD1 (5 bases). Per the germline V gene, CDR1 is SEHNR and CDR2 is FQNEAQ (reference sequence). Between the trimmed V and J ends, which lost 5 bases and 8 bases, there was a span of 13 bases. This CDR3 contains 14 residues. DNA for the CDR3: TGTGCCAGCAGCCTAACCCGGGGGGATTCACCCCTCCACTTT. Its protein is CASSLTRGDSPLHF.

This clone was observed once. The V call is TRBV7-9, the J call TRBJ1-1; no clear D. This CDR3 contains 13 residues. The germline V gene has CDR1 SEHNR and CDR2 FQNEAQ (reference sequence). Trimming left V 0 bases short and J 8 bases short, with 10 bases between. CDR3: CASSLADAAEAFF. CDR3 bases: TGTGCCAGCAGCTTAGCGGATGCGGCGGAAGCTTTCTTT.

This clone has at least ten counts. This rearrangement joins TRBV4-3 to TRBJ1-4; maybe TRBD1 (6 bases). The CDR3 length is 14 residues. V shed 5 bases and J shed 3 bases, with 10 bases lying between them. Germline loops: CDR1 LGHNA, CDR2 YSLEER. The DNA of the CDR3 is TGCGCCAGCAGCAGGGACACCTCTAATGAAAAACTGTTTTTT. It yields the protein CASSRDTSNEKLFF.

The rearrangement joins TRBV7-6 to TRBJ2-3; 11 bases are a match to TRBD2. Germline V gives CDR1 SGHVS, CDR2 FNYEAQ. The J segment lost 2 bases and the V segment lost 5 bases, leaving 9 bases of the junction unmatched. The CDR3 has 17 amino acids. The CDR3 nucleotides read TGTGCCAGCAGCCCCCAGGGACTAGCGGTTATCACAGATACGCAGTATTTT. It specifies CASSPQGLAVITDTQYF.

This clone was found once. The gene calls are TRBV27 and TRBJ2-1; TRBD2 agrees at 10 bases. The CDR3 sequence is 18 residues long. Germline values: CDR1 MNHEY, CDR2 SMNVEV (reference sequence). V shed 6 bases and J 0 bases; nucleotides not matched to a gene: 11. CDR3 DNA sequence: TGTGCCAGCAGCTTAAAAATAGCGGGGGGATTCTCCTACAATGAGCAGTTCTTC. Encoded protein: CASSLKIAGGFSYNEQFF.

The chain carries TRBV3-1 (or the pseudogene TRBV3-2) and TRBJ2-1, with TRBD2 identical over 14 bases. The trim removed 4 bases at V and 8 bases at J, leaving 7 bases unmatched. The length of the CDR3 is 16 residues. CDR1 LGHDT and CDR2 YNNKEL come from the germline V gene (reference sequence). For the CDR3, the DNA is TGTGCCAGCAGCCCCGGGACTAGCGGGAGTGTCGATGAGCAGTTCTTC. This encodes CASSPGTSGSVDEQFF.

The chain is built from TRBV3-1 (or the pseudogene TRBV3-2) and TRBJ1-2; possible D gene TRBD1, 6 bases. The ends were cut back, 2 bases at V and 0 bases at J, with 13 bases in the middle. Germline values: CDR1 LGHDT, CDR2 YNNKEL (reference sequence). CDR3 size: 16 residues. Here the CDR3 reads CASSQTPGHANYGYTF. The CDR3 DNA sequence: TGTGCCAGCAGCCAAACACCGGGACACGCTAACTATGGCTACACCTTC.

This clone was picked up one time. V and J are TRBV5-1 and TRBJ2-3, with TRBD2 matching over 9 bases. With V trimmed by 0 bases and J by 3 bases, 5 bases remained unmatched. The V gene's germline CDR1 is SGHRS and CDR2 YFSETQ. CDR3 size: 16 residues. Written as DNA, the CDR3 is TGCGCCAGCAGCTTGGCCTCTAGCGGGATAACAGATACGCAGTATTTT. Protein sequence: CASSLASSGITDTQYF.

The genes are TRBV24-1 and TRBJ1-5; 7 nucleotides agree with TRBD1. V trimming: 6 bases; J trimming: 3 bases; junction bases outside the gene matches: 4. The CDR3 is 14 residues long. Germline V gene lookup returns CDR1 KGHDR and CDR2 SFDVKD. The CDR3 reads CATSTGDNNQPQHF. In DNA form, the CDR3 reads TGTGCCACCAGTACAGGGGATAACAATCAGCCCCAGCATTTT.

This rearrangement joins TRBV6-5 to TRBJ1-1; D is uncertain. The CDR3 runs 13 residues. Trimming removed 6 bases from V and 11 bases from J, with 19 bases in between. The germline V gene has CDR1 MNHEY and CDR2 SVGAGI. CDR3 in amino acids: CASREGPLGDAFF. CDR3 nucleotide sequence: TGTGCCAGCAGAGAGGGCCCTCTCGGCGACGCTTTCTTT.

The chain uses TRBV29-1 and TRBJ1-2; 9 nucleotides match TRBD1. The CDR3 spans 14 residues. The J segment lost 3 bases and the V segment lost 2 bases, leaving 4 bases of the junction unmatched. Germline V lookup: CDR1 SQVTM, CDR2 ANQGSEA. For the CDR3, the DNA is TGCAGCGTTGAACCGGGACAGGGTGACTATGGCTACACCTTC. Protein: CSVEPGQGDYGYTF.

This clone was seen only a few times. J is TRBJ2-1 and V is TRBV2, with 11 bases fitting TRBD1. V lost 6 bases and J lost 12; bases outside the gene matches: 16. The CDR3 sequence is 16 residues long. From germline, CDR1 is SNHLY and CDR2 FYNNEI. Here the CDR3 DNA reads TGTGCCAGCAGCAAGAGCAGAGGACAGGGGGCACGAGGGCAGTTCTTC. Its translation is CASSKSRGQGARGQFF.

This chain connects TRBV6-5 to TRBJ1-3; a possible D gene is TRBD1 (5 bases). Germline V gene data show CDR1 as MNHEY and CDR2 as SVGAGI. CDR3 length equals 15 residues. V was trimmed by 8 bases and J by 1 base, leaving 15 bases between them. The CDR3 sequence is CASSLTRDSGNTIYF. In DNA form, the CDR3 reads TGTGCCAGCTCCCTTACCAGGGATTCTGGAAACACCATATATTTT.

Only a few counts were recorded for this clone. The rearrangement links TRBV6-2 or TRBV6-3 to TRBJ1-6; tentative D call: TRBD1 (5 bases). The CDR3 totals 15 residues. The V gene lost 0 bases and the J gene lost 6 bases, with 9 bases spanning the gap. Germline CDR1 reads MNHEY; CDR2 reads SVGEGT. In DNA form, the CDR3 reads TGTGCCAGCAGTTACTCGACAGTTACTAATTCACCCCTCCACTTT. Translation: CASSYSTVTNSPLHF.

This chain links TRBV18 with TRBJ1-2; a possible D gene is TRBD1 (5 bases). The CDR3 is 15 amino acids. In germline, CDR1 is KGHSH, CDR2 LQKENI. Trimming took 3 bases from V and 3 from J, leaving 14 bases between them. CDR3: CASSPRADSHYGYTF. The CDR3 bases are TGTGCCAGCTCACCTAGGGCCGACAGCCACTATGGCTACACCTTC.

With regard to this clone: One junction end does not reproduce the germline sequence, and a read error may be involved. The chain is built from TRBV29-1 and TRBJ2-1; 8 bases agree with TRBD2. This CDR3 has 15 residues. Germline V gives CDR1 SQVTM, CDR2 ANQGSEA. The CDR3 reads CSVEGGSGSNNEQFF. CDR3 nucleotides: TGCAGCGTAGAAGGTGGCAGCGGGAGTAACAATGAGCAGTTCTTC.

The chain is built from TRBV29-1 and TRBJ1-2; TRBD1 might be the D (6 bases). Trimming removed 0 bases from V and 8 bases from J, with 22 bases in between. Germline V gene lookup returns CDR1 SQVTM and CDR2 ANQGSEA. The CDR3 covers 16 residues. CDR3 DNA sequence: TGCAGCGTTGAAGAATCCCCAGGGGTGGGCTCTCGGGGCTACACCTTC. Translation: CSVEESPGVGSRGYTF. The variable domain in full, with the rest retrieved from reference TRBV29-1 and TRBJ1-2, is SAVISQKPSRDICQRGTSLTIQCQVDSQVTMMFWYRQQPGQSLTLIATANQGSEATYESGFVIDKFPISRPNLTFSTLTVSNMSPEDSSIYLCSVEESPGVGSRGYTFGSGTRLTVV.

Concerning this clone: This sample includes further DNA sequences coding for the same CDR3. The chain recombines TRBV5-1 with TRBJ2-5; 8 bases are shared with TRBD2. Germline V gene data show CDR1 as SGHRS and CDR2 as YFSETQ. V dropped 2 bases and J dropped 1; count of bases not matched to a gene: 1. The CDR3 covers 14 residues. CDR3 loop: CASSLAGAQETQYF. The CDR3 nucleotides are TGCGCCAGCAGCTTAGCGGGGGCCCAAGAGACCCAGTACTTC.

The chain employs TRBV18 and TRBJ1-5; 9 bases agree with TRBD1. V lost 5 bases to trimming and J lost 1 base; unmatched junction nucleotides: 9. The germline CDR1 and CDR2 sequences are KGHSH and LQKENI. The CDR3 has 17 amino acids. As DNA, the CDR3 is TGTGCCAGCTCATCGACAGGGGGGCAGAGGAGCAATCAGCCCCAGCATTTT. Protein: CASSSTGGQRSNQPQHF.